This TCR beta chain was sequenced in a study of shared T cell receptors in the human thymus. Germline CDR1 and CDR2: SGHAT and FQNNGV. Trimming took off 1 base at V and 0 bases at J, with 9 bases between the two ends. The CDR3 is 15 amino acids. Some clones are missing from TCRdb's copy, which holds only in-frame ones; the method was immunoSEQ multiplex PCR. The sample lists some 640,000 clones, approximately 87% occurring once. The sample was also reused in another study, on human thymus T cells. That report adds: Infants, healthy and Finnish, who were having corrective surgery for congenital heart defects served as donors. Thymus was obtained from resections taken during corrective heart surgery. Gene usage (both V and J) appeared biased in thymic and blood repertoires.

The chain carries TRBV11-2 and TRBJ1-1, with D possibly being TRBD1 (5 bases). The sequenced material came from thymocytes. The sequence came from a boy younger than two with a congenital heart defect. The CDR3 sequence is CASSLVGGVNTEAFF. The CDR3 DNA sequence: TGTGCCAGCAGCTTAGTCGGGGGAGTGAACACTGAAGCTTTCTTT.